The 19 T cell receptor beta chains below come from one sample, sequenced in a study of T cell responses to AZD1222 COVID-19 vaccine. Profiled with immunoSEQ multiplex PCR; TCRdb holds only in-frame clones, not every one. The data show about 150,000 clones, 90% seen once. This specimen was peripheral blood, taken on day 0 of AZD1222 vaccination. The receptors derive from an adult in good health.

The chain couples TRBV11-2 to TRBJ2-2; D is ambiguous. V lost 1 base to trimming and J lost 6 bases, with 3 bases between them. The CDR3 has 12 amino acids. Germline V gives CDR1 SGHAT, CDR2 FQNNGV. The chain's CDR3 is CASSLVAGELFF. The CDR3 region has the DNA TGTGCCAGCAGCTTAGTTGCCGGGGAGCTGTTTTTT. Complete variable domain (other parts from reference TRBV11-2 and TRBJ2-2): EAGVAQSPRYKIIEKRQSVAFWCNPISGHATLYWYQQILGQGPKLLIQFQNNGVVDDSQLPKDRFSAERLKGVDSTLKIQPAKLEDSAVYLCASSLVAGELFFGEGSRLTVL.

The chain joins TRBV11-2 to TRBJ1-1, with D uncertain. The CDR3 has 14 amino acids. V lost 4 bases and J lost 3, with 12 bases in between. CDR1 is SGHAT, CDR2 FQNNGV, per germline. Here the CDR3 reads CASSSNLAHTEAFF. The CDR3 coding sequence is TGTGCCAGCAGCTCAAACTTGGCCCACACTGAAGCTTTCTTT. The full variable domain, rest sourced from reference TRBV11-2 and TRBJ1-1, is EAGVAQSPRYKIIEKRQSVAFWCNPISGHATLYWYQQILGQGPKLLIQFQNNGVVDDSQLPKDRFSAERLKGVDSTLKIQPAKLEDSAVYLCASSSNLAHTEAFFGQGTRLTVV.

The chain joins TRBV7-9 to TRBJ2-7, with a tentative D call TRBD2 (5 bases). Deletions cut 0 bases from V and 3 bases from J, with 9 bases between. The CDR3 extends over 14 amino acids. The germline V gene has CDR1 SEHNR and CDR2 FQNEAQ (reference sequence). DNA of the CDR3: TGTGCCAGCAGCTTAGCGGGAGTGTACTACGAGCAGTACTTC. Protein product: CASSLAGVYYEQYF.

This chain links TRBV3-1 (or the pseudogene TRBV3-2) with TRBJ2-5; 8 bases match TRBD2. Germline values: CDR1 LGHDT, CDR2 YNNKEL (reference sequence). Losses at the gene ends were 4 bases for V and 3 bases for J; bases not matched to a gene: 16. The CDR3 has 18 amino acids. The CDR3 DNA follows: TGTGCCAGCAGCCCTCTGCCGGGGAGCGGGAGTTTGAAAGAGACCCAGTACTTC. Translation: CASSPLPGSGSLKETQYF.

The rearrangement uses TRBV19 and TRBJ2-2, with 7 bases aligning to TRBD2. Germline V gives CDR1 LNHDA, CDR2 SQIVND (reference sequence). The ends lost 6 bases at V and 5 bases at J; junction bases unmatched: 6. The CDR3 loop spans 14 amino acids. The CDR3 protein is CASSSGLNTGELFF. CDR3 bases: TGTGCCAGTAGCTCGGGACTAAATACCGGGGAGCTGTTTTTT.

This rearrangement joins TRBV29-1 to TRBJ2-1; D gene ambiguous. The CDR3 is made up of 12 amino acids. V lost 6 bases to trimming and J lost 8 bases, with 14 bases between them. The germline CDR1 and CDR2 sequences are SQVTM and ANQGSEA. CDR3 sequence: CSVAGPLDEQFF. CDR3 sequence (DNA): TGCAGCGTGGCCGGCCCTCTGGATGAGCAGTTCTTC.

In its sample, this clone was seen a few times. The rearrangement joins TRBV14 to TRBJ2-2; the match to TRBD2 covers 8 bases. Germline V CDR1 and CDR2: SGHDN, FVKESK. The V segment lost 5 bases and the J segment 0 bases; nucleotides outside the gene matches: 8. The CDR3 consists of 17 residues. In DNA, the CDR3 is TGTGCCAGCAGCATAGCGGGACTTAACGCGAACACCGGGGAGCTGTTTTTT. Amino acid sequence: CASSIAGLNANTGELFF.

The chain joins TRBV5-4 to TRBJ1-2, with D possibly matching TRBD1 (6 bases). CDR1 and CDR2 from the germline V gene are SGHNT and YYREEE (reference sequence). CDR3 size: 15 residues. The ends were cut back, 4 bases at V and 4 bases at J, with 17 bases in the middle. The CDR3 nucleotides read TGTGCCAGCAGCCTGGGTTTGGACAGAGCCTATGGCTACACCTTC. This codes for CASSLGLDRAYGYTF. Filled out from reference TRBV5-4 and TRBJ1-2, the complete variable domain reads ETGVTQSPTHLIKTRGQQVTLRCSSQSGHNTVSWYQQALGQGPQFIFQYYREEENGRGNFPPRFSGLQFPNYSSELNVNALELDDSALYLCASSLGLDRAYGYTFGSGTRLTVV.

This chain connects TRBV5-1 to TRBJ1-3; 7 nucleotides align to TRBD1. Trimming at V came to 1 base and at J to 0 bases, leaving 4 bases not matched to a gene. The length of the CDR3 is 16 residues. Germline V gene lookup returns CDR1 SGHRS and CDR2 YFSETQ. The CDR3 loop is CASSLSGTDSGNTIYF. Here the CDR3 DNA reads TGCGCCAGCAGCTTGTCTGGGACAGACTCTGGAAACACCATATATTTT.

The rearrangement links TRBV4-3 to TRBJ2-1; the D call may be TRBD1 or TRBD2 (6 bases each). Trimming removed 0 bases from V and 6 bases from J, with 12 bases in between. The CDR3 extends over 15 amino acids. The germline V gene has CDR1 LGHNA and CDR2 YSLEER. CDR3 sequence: CASSQDLGGSNEQFF. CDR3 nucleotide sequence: TGCGCCAGCAGCCAAGATTTAGGGGGGTCCAATGAGCAGTTCTTC.

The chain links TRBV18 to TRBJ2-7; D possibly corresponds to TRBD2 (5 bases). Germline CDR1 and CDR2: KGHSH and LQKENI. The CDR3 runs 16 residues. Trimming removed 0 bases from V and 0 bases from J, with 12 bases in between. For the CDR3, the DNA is TGTGCCAGCTCACCACCGGGCGGGTCGAACTCCTACGAGCAGTACTTC. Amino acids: CASSPPGGSNSYEQYF.

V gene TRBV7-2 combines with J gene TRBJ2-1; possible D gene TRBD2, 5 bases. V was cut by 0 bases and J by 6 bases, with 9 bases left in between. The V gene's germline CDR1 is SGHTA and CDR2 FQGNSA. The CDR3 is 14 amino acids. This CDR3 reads CASSLAGLSNEQFF. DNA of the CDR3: TGTGCCAGCAGCTTAGCCGGACTGAGCAATGAGCAGTTCTTC.

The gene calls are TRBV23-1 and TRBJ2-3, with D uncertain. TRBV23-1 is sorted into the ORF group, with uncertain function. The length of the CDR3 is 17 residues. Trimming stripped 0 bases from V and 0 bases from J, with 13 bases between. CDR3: CASSQSRIAESTDTQYF. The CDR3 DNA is TGCGCCAGCAGTCAATCTAGAATAGCCGAAAGCACAGATACGCAGTATTTT.

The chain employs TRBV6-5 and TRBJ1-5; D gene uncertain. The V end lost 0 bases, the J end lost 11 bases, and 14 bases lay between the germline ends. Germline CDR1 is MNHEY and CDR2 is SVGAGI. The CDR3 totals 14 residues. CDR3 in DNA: TGTGCCAGCAGTTACTCGAAAGTGCTTGGGGCCCAGCATTTT. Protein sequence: CASSYSKVLGAQHF.

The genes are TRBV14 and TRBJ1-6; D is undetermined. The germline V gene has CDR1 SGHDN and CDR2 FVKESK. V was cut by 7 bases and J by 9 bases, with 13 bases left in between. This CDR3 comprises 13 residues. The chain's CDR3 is CASTLGPGSPLHF. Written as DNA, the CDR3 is TGTGCCAGCACCCTGGGCCCGGGTTCACCCCTCCACTTT.

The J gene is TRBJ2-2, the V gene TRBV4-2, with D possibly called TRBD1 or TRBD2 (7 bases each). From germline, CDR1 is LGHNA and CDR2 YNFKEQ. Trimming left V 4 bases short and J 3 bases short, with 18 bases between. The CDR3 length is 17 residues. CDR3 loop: CASSPRGEGADTGELFF. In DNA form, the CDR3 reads TGTGCCAGCAGCCCCCGAGGGGAGGGGGCGGACACCGGGGAGCTGTTTTTT.

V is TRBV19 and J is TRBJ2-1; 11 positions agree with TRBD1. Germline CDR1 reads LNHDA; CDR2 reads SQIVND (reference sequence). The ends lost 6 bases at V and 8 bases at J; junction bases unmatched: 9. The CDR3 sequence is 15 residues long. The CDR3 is CASRGPGQGVDEQFF. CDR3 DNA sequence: TGTGCCAGTAGAGGACCGGGACAGGGGGTAGATGAGCAGTTCTTC.

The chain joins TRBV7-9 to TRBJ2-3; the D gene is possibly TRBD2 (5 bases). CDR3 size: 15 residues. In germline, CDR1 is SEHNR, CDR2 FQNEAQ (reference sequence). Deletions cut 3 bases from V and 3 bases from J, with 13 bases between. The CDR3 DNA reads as TGTGCCAGCAGCTTCTCGGGGTTACAAACAGATACGCAGTATTTT. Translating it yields CASSFSGLQTDTQYF.

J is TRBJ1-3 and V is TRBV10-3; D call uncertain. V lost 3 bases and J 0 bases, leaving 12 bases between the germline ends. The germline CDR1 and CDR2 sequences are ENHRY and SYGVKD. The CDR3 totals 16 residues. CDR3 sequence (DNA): TGTGCCATCAGTGATCCCCCCGCAGGCTCTGGAAACACCATATATTTT. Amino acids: CAISDPPAGSGNTIYF.